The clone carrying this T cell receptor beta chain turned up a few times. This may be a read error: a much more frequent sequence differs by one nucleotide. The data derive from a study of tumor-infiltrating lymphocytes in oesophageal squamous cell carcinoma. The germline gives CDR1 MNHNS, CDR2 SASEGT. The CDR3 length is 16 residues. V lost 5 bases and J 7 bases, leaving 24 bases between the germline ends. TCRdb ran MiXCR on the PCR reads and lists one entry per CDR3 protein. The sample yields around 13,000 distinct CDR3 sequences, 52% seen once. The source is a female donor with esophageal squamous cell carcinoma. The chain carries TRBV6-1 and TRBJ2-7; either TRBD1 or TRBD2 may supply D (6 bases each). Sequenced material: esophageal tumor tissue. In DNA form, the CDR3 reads TGTGCCAGCAGTCTCGTAGGGGGGCTCTCCTACAATGAGCAGTACTTC. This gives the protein CASSLVGGLSYNEQYF.